This TCR beta chain was sequenced for a study of T cells after yellow fever vaccination. Points from the study as a whole: Clonotype sharing between CD4 and CD8 compartments was small. Peaking faster, on day 5 versus 15, the secondary response was nonetheless weaker.

Using its own MiXCR run on the 5' RACE reads, TCRdb lists one record per CDR3 protein. The table includes 120,000 or so distinct CDR3 sequences, nearly 15% detected once. A few counts support this clonotype. Its antigen is as yet unknown. J gave up 2 bases and V 1 base, and 14 bases lay outside the gene matches. From germline, CDR1 is LGHDT and CDR2 YNNKEL (reference sequence). The CDR3 spans 19 residues. The sample consisted of CD8+ T cells sorted from PBMCs, taken 5 days after the yellow fever booster vaccination. The receptor comes from a man in his late teens or twenties who received the YFV17D yellow fever vaccine. This sequence joins TRBV3-1 and TRBJ2-5; TRBD1 aligns across 9 bases. The CDR3 sequence: CASSQVTGTGREGQETQYF. The CDR3 DNA is TGTGCCAGCAGCCAAGTGACCGGGACAGGGCGTGAAGGGCAAGAGACCCAGTACTTC.